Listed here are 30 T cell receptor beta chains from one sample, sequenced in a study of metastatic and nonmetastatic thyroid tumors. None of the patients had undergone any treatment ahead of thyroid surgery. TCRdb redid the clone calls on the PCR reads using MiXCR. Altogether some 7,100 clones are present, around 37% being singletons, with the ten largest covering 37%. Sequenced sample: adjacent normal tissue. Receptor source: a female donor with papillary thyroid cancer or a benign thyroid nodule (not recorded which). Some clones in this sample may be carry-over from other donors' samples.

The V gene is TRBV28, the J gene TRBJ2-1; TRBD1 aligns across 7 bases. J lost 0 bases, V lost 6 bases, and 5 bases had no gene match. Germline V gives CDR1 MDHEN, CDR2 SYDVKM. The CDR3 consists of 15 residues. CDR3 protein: CASSLQGPSYNEQFF. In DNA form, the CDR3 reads TGTGCCAGCAGCTTACAGGGGCCCTCCTACAATGAGCAGTTCTTC.

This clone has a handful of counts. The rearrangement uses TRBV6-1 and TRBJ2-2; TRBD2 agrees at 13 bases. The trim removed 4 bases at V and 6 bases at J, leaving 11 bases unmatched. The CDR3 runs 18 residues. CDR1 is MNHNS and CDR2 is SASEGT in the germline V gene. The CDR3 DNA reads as TGTGCCAGCAGTGGATTCCGGACTAGCGGGAGACAGTCCGGGGAGCTGTTTTTT. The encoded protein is CASSGFRTSGRQSGELFF.

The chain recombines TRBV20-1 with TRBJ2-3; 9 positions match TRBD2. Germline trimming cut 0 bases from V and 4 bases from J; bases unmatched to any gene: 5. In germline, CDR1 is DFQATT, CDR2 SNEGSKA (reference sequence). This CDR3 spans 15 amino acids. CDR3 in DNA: TGCAGTGCTAGAGAAGCGAGCGGGAGGTCAGATACGCAGTATTTT. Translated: CSAREASGRSDTQYF.

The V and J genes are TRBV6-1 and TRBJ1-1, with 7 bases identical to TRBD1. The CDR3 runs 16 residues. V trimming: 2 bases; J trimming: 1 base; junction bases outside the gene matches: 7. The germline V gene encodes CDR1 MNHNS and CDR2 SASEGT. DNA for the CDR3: TGTGCCAGCAGTGAAAGGGGGACAGCCCCGAACACTGAAGCTTTCTTT. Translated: CASSERGTAPNTEAFF.

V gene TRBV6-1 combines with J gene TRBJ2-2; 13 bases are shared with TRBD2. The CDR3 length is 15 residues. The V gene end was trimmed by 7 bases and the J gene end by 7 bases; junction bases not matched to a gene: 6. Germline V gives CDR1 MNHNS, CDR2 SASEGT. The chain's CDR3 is CASTGLAGDIGELFF. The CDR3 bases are TGTGCCAGCACCGGACTAGCGGGGGACATCGGGGAGCTGTTTTTT.

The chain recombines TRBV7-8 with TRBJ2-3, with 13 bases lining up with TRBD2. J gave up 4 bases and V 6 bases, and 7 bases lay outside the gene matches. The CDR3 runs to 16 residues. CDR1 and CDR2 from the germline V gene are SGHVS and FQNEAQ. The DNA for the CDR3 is TGTGCCAGCAGGTTCGGACTAGCGGGAGTCCCAGATACGCAGTATTTT. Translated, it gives CASRFGLAGVPDTQYF. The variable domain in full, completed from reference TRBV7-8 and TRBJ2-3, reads GAGVSQSPRYKVAKRGQDVALRCDPISGHVSLFWYQQALGQGPEFLTYFQNEAQLDKSGLPSDRFFAERPEGSVSTLKIQRTQQEDSAVYLCASRFGLAGVPDTQYFGPGTRLTVL.

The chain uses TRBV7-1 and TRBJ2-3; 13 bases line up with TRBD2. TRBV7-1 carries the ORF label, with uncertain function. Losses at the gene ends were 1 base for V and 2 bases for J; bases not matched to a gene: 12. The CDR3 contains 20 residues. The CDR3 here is CASSSDPERLAGGPTDTQYF. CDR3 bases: TGTGCCAGCAGCTCAGACCCAGAGCGACTAGCGGGGGGCCCCACAGATACGCAGTATTTT.

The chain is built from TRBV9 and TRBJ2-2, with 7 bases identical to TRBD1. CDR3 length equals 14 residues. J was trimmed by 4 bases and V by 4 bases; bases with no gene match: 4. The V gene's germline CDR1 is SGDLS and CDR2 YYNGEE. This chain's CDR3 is CASSRDRTTGELFF. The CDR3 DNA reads TGTGCCAGCAGCCGGGACAGAACCACCGGGGAGCTGTTTTTT.

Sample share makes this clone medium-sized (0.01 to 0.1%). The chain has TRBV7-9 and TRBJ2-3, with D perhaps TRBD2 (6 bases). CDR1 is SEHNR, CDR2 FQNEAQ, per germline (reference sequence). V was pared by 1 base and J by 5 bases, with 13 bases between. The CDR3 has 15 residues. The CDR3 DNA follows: TGTGCCAGCAGCTTAGGGCTAGCGATTATAGATACGCAGTATTTT. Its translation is CASSLGLAIIDTQYF.

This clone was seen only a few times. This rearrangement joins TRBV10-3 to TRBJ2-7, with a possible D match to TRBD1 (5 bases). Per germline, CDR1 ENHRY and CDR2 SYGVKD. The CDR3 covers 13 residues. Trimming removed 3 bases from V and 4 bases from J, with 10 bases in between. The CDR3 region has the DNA TGTGCCATCAGTGATCGTCAGGGATACGAGCAGTACTTC. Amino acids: CAISDRQGYEQYF.

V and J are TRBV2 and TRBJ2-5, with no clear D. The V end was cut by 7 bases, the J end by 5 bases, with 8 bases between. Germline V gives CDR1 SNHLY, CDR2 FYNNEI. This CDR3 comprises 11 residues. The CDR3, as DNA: TGTGCCAGCATGGGCAGTGAGACCCAGTACTTC. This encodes CASMGSETQYF.

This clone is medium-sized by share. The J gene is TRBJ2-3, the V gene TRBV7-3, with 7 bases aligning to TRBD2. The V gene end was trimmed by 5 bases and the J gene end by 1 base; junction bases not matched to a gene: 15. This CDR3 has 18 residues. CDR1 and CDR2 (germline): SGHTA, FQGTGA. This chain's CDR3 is CASSKSWSGGGGTDTQYF. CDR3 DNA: TGTGCCAGCAGCAAATCCTGGAGCGGCGGGGGTGGCACAGATACGCAGTATTTT.

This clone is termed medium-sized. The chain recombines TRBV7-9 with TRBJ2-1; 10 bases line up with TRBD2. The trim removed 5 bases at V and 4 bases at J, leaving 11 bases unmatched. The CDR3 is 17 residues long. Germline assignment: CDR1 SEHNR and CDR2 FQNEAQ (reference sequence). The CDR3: CASSPARLAGDYNEQFF. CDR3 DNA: TGTGCCAGCAGCCCTGCTCGTCTAGCGGGGGATTACAATGAGCAGTTCTTC.

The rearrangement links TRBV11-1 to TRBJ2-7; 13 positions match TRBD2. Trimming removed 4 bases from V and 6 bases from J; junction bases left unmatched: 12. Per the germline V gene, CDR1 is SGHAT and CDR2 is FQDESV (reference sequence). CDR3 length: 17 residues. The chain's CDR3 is CASSSGTSGIGIGEQYF. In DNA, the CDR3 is TGTGCCAGCAGCTCCGGGACTAGCGGGATAGGGATCGGCGAGCAGTACTTC. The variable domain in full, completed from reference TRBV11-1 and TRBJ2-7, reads EAEVAQSPRYKITEKSQAVAFWCDPISGHATLYWYRQILGQGPELLVQFQDESVVDDSQLPKDRFSAERLKGVDSTLKIQPAELGDSAMYLCASSSGTSGIGIGEQYFGPGTRLTVT.

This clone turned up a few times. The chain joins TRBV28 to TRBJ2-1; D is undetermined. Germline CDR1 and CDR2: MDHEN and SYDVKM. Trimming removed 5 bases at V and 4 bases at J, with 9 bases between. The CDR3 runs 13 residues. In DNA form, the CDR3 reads TGTGCCAGCAGTCCGTCCAGGTACAATGAGCAGTTCTTC. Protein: CASSPSRYNEQFF. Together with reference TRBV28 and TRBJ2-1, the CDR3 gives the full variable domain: DVKVTQSSRYLVKRTGEKVFLECVQDMDHENMFWYRQDPGLGLRLIYFSYDVKMKEKGDIPEGYSVSREKKERFSLILESASTNQTSMYLCASSPSRYNEQFFGPGTRLTVL.

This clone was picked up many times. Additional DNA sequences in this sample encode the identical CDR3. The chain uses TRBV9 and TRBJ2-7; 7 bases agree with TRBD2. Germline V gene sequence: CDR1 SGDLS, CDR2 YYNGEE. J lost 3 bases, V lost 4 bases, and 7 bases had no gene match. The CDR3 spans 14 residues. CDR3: CASSPRTSDYEQYF. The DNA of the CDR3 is TGTGCCAGCAGCCCTCGGACTAGTGACTACGAGCAGTACTTC. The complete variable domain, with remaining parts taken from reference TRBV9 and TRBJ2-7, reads DSGVTQTPKHLITATGQRVTLRCSPRSGDLSVYWYQQSLDQGLQFLIQYYNGEERAKGNILERFSAQQFPDLHSELNLSSLELGDSALYFCASSPRTSDYEQYFGPGTRLTVT.

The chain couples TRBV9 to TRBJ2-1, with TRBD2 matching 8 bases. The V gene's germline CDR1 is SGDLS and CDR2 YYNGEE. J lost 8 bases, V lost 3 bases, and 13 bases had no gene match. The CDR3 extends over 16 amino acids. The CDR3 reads CASSGGPGLVLHEQFF. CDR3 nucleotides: TGTGCCAGCAGCGGGGGGCCGGGACTAGTATTGCATGAGCAGTTCTTC.

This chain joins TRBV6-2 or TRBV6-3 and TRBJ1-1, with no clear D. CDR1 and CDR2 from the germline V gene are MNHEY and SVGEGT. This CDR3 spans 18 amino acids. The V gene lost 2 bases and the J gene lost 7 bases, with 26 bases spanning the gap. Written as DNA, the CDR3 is TGTGCCAGCAGTTACATACCGCAGTCTCCTTTTGGGCTATGTGAAGCTTTCTTT. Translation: CASSYIPQSPFGLCEAFF.

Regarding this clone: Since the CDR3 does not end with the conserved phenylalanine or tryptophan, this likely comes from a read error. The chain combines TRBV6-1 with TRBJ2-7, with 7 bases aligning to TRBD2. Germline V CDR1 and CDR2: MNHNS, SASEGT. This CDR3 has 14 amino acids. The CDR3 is CASSNSGASYDQYC. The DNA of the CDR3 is TGTGCCAGCAGTAACAGCGGGGCTTCCTACGATCAGTACTGC.

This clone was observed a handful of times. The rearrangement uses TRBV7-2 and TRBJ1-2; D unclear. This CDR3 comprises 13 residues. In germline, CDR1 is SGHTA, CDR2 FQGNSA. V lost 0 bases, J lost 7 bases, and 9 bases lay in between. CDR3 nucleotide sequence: TGTGCCAGCAGCTTAGCCGGCGGGTCTGGCTACACCTTC. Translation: CASSLAGGSGYTF.

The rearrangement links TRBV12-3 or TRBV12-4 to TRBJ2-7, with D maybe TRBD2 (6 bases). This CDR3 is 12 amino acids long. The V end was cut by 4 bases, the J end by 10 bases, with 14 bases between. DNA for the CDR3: TGTGCCAGCAGTTGCCGGGACTCCTTTCAGTACTTC. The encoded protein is CASSCRDSFQYF.

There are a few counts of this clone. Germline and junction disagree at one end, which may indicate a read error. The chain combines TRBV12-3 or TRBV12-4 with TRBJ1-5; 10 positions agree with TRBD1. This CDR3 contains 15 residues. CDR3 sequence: CASSRGQGGVQHQHF. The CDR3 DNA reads TGTGCCAGCAGTCGAGGACAGGGGGGGGTACAGCACCAGCATTTT.

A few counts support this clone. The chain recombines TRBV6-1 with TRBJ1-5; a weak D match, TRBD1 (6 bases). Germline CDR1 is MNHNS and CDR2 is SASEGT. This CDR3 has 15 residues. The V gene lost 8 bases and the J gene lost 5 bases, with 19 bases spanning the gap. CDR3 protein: CASLGEGVRYQPQHF. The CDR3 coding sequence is TGTGCCAGCCTCGGAGAGGGGGTTCGGTATCAGCCCCAGCATTTT.

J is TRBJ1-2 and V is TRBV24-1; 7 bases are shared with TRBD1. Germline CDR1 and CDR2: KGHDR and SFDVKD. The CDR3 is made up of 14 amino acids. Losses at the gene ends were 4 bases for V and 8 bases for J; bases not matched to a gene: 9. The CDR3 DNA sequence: TGTGCCACCAGTGACCCAGGGACAGCCAAAGGCTACACCTTC. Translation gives CATSDPGTAKGYTF.

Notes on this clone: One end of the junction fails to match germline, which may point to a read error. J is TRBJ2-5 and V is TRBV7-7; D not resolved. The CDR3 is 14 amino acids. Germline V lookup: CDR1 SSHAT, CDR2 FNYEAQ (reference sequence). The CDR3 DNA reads TGTGCTAGCACCCCCATTGGAGTTTCGGAGACCCAGTACTTC. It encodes CASTPIGVSETQYF.

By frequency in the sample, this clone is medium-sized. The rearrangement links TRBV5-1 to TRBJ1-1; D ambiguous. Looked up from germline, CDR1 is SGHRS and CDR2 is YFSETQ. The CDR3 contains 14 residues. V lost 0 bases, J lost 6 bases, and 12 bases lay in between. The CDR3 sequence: CASSLDPGGAEAFF. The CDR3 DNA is TGCGCCAGCAGCTTGGATCCGGGCGGGGCTGAAGCTTTCTTT.

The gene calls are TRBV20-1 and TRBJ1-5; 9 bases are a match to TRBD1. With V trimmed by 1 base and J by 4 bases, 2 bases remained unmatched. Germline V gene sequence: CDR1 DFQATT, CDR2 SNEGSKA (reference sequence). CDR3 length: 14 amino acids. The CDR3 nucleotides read TGCAGTGCTAGAGGGGACAGGGTTAATCAGCCCCAGCATTTT. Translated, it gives CSARGDRVNQPQHF.

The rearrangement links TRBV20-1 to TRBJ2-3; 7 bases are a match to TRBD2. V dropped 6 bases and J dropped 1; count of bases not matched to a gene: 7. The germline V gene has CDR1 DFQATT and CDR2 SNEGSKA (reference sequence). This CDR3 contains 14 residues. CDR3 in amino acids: CSAWDAGGTDTQYF. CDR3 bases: TGCAGTGCATGGGACGCGGGGGGCACAGATACGCAGTATTTT.

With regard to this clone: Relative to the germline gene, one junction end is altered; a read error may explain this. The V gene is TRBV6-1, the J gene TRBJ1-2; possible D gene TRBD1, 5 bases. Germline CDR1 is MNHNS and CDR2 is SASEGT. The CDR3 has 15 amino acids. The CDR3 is CASSIFGAVVEGYTF. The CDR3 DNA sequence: TGTGCCAGCAGCATATTCGGGGCCGTCGTGGAGGGCTACACATTT.

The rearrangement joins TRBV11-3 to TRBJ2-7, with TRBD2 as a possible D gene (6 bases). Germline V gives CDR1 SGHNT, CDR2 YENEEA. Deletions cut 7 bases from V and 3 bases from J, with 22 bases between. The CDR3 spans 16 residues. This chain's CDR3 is CASTPRGAELRYEQYF. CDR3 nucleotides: TGTGCCAGCACCCCGCGCGGGGCGGAGCTTCGCTACGAGCAGTACTTC.